Shown below are 29 T cell receptor beta chains from a single sample sequenced in a study of blood T cell repertoires in COVID-19. The assay was immunoSEQ multiplex PCR, and TCRdb's table has in-frame clones only and misses some. Of over 250,000 clones in the sample, roughly 85% were seen once. Material: peripheral blood. The receptor source for this set is a woman aged 50 to 65 who had recovered from COVID-19.

The chain carries TRBV2 and TRBJ2-3; 7 bases match TRBD1. The CDR3 runs 11 residues. In germline, CDR1 is SNHLY, CDR2 FYNNEI. V lost 5 bases and J lost 9; bases outside the gene matches: 2. The CDR3 bases are TGTGCCAGCAGTCAGGGGGAGACGCAGTATTTT. Translating gives CASSQGETQYF.

This clone appeared once. This sequence joins TRBV7-2 and TRBJ2-7, with no clear D. CDR3 size: 15 residues. V lost 1 base, J lost 2 bases, and 12 bases lay in between. In germline, CDR1 is SGHTA, CDR2 FQGNSA. CDR3 coding DNA: TGTGCCAGCAGCTTAGGAGAGGCTATAGCCTACGAGCAGTACTTC. It encodes CASSLGEAIAYEQYF.

V gene TRBV7-2 combines with J gene TRBJ2-7, with 8 nucleotides matching TRBD1. Looked up from germline, CDR1 is SGHTA and CDR2 is FQGNSA. The CDR3 runs to 16 residues. The trim removed 1 base at V and 4 bases at J, leaving 9 bases unmatched. The CDR3 DNA is TGTGCCAGCAGCTTAGGAGGCGGACAGGGATGGTACGAGCAGTACTTC. Residues: CASSLGGGQGWYEQYF.

The chain has TRBV7-8 and TRBJ2-1, with TRBD2 as a possible D gene (6 bases). Germline V gene lookup returns CDR1 SGHVS and CDR2 FQNEAQ. Trimming left V 5 bases short and J 4 bases short, with 18 bases between. The CDR3 consists of 16 residues. The CDR3 DNA reads as TGTGCCAGCAGCCCGCCCCTCCGACTAGGATACAATGAGCAGTTCTTC. Its translation is CASSPPLRLGYNEQFF.

The gene calls are TRBV5-1 and TRBJ2-5; D perhaps matches TRBD2 (5 bases). From germline, CDR1 is SGHRS and CDR2 YFSETQ. The ends were cut back, 5 bases at V and 0 bases at J, with 17 bases in the middle. This CDR3 contains 16 residues. CDR3 loop: CASSFFPSGDQETQYF. The CDR3, as DNA: TGCGCCAGCAGTTTCTTCCCCTCCGGGGACCAAGAGACCCAGTACTTC.

The CDR3 here is CASSLAGPETF. The DNA of the CDR3 is TGTGCCAGCAGTTTAGCAGGCCCGGAGACCTTC. The chain recombines TRBV12-3 or TRBV12-4 with TRBJ1-2; D uncertain. This CDR3 has 11 residues. Trimming took off 0 bases at V and 14 bases at J, with 10 bases between the two ends.

This clone was seen once. The chain has TRBV5-1 and TRBJ2-7; the match to TRBD2 covers 7 bases. V lost 0 bases and J lost 4; bases outside the gene matches: 4. This CDR3 is built from 14 residues. Germline V gene lookup returns CDR1 SGHRS and CDR2 YFSETQ. DNA for the CDR3: TGCGCCAGCAGCTTGGGAGGGGAGGGGTACGAGCAGTACTTC. Translation: CASSLGGEGYEQYF. The full variable domain, with the rest looked up from reference TRBV5-1 and TRBJ2-7, is KAGVTQTPRYLIKTRGQQVTLSCSPISGHRSVSWYQQTPGQGLQFLFEYFSETQRNKGNFPGRFSGRQFSNSRSEMNVSTLELGDSALYLCASSLGGEGYEQYFGPGTRLTVT.

The V gene is TRBV6-5, the J gene TRBJ1-2, with 7 bases aligning to TRBD1. V lost 7 bases and J lost 6; bases outside the gene matches: 14. This CDR3 contains 15 residues. From germline, CDR1 is MNHEY and CDR2 SVGAGI. The CDR3 loop is CASIPIRTGSHGYTF. CDR3 in DNA: TGTGCCAGCATTCCCATAAGGACAGGTTCCCATGGCTACACCTTC.

This clone was observed a handful of times. J is TRBJ1-1 and V is TRBV28, with D perhaps TRBD1 (5 bases). The germline V gene encodes CDR1 MDHEN and CDR2 SYDVKM. Between the trimmed V and J ends, which lost 8 bases and 0 bases, there was a span of 13 bases. The CDR3 consists of 14 residues. CDR3 in amino acids: CASGPPGLNTEAFF. CDR3 bases: TGTGCCAGCGGCCCCCCAGGGTTGAACACTGAAGCTTTCTTT.

The chain links TRBV20-1 to TRBJ2-5; TRBD2 is a possible D gene (5 bases). Germline-derived CDR1 and CDR2 are DFQATT and SNEGSKA (reference sequence). The CDR3 spans 14 residues. Deletions cut 3 bases from V and 1 base from J, with 12 bases between. CDR3 loop: CSASIKRSQETQYF. Here the CDR3 DNA reads TGCAGTGCTAGTATTAAGCGGAGCCAAGAGACCCAGTACTTC.

This clone was seen only once. The rearrangement uses TRBV10-3 and TRBJ1-6; D not certain. Trimming shortened V by 6 bases and J by 8 bases, and 11 bases separated the two germline ends. Germline CDR1 reads ENHRY; CDR2 reads SYGVKD. This CDR3 is 13 amino acids long. CDR3 sequence: CAIRAALDSPLHF. CDR3 bases: TGTGCCATCAGGGCCGCATTGGATTCACCCCTCCACTTT.

The chain links TRBV19 to TRBJ1-2; 10 bases agree with TRBD1. The CDR3 runs 13 residues. V was clipped by 10 bases and J by 7 bases; unmatched bases: 9. Germline assignment: CDR1 LNHDA and CDR2 SQIVND (reference sequence). The CDR3 loop is CATHPGQGSGYTF. In DNA form, the CDR3 reads TGTGCCACCCATCCGGGACAGGGGTCTGGCTACACCTTC.

The rearrangement joins TRBV24-1 to TRBJ2-5; D might be TRBD2 (6 bases). CDR1 and CDR2 (germline): KGHDR, SFDVKD. V gave up 9 bases and J gave up 6 bases, with 16 bases separating them. This CDR3 contains 13 residues. CDR3 region: CATAQRLDKTQYF. CDR3 nucleotides: TGTGCCACCGCCCAGAGACTAGATAAGACCCAGTACTTC.

The chain links TRBV10-3 to TRBJ1-1; no definite D call. Trimming removed 4 bases from V and 1 base from J, with 13 bases in between. The CDR3 loop spans 15 amino acids. Germline V gene data show CDR1 as ENHRY and CDR2 as SYGVKD. The CDR3, as DNA: TGTGCCATCAGTGGATCCGGTCGCGGGAACACTGAAGCTTTCTTT. As protein: CAISGSGRGNTEAFF.

The V call is TRBV7-2, the J call TRBJ2-3; possible D gene TRBD2, 6 bases. The ends were cut back, 0 bases at V and 5 bases at J, with 9 bases in the middle. Germline CDR1 reads SGHTA; CDR2 reads FQGNSA. There are 14 residues in the CDR3. CDR3 sequence reads: CASSLAGGIDTQYF. The DNA for the CDR3 is TGTGCCAGCAGCTTAGCGGGAGGAATAGATACGCAGTATTTT.

The chain uses TRBV12-3 or TRBV12-4 and TRBJ1-5; maybe TRBD1 (6 bases). The CDR3 sequence is 13 residues long. V lost 5 bases and J lost 7, with 12 bases in between. The CDR3 DNA follows: TGTGCCAGCAGTCACAGGGAGAGGCAGCCCCAGCATTTT. This gives the protein CASSHRERQPQHF.

This rearrangement joins TRBV12-2 to TRBJ1-4; the table names TRBD1, a call not compared with the DNA. TRBV12-2 is assigned pseudogene status. This CDR3 contains 17 residues. CDR3 loop: CASRLARAWTGDEKLFF. DNA for the CDR3: TGTGCAAGTCGCTTAGCCCGTGCGTGGACAGGGGACGAAAAACTGTTTTTT.

This clone was picked up a small number of times. The gene calls are TRBV28 and TRBJ2-3, with 7 bases aligning to TRBD2. The CDR3 consists of 16 residues. The V gene's germline CDR1 is MDHEN and CDR2 SYDVKM. V was clipped by 1 base and J by 2 bases; unmatched bases: 6. The chain's CDR3 is CASSLLTSPTTDTQYF. CDR3 sequence (DNA): TGTGCCAGCAGTTTATTGACTAGCCCGACCACAGATACGCAGTATTTT.

This chain connects TRBV28 to TRBJ2-3, with unresolved D. Deletions cut 5 bases from V and 4 bases from J, with 10 bases between. This CDR3 has 13 amino acids. Germline V lookup: CDR1 MDHEN, CDR2 SYDVKM. The CDR3 spells CASSLISPDTQYF. The CDR3 DNA sequence: TGTGCCAGCAGTCTGATTAGTCCAGATACGCAGTATTTT.

The rearrangement uses TRBV24-1 and TRBJ2-1, with D unclear. Germline V gives CDR1 KGHDR, CDR2 SFDVKD. V lost 3 bases and J lost 8, with 7 bases in between. There are 12 residues in the CDR3. The CDR3 loop reads CATSDPTYEQFF. As DNA, the CDR3 is TGTGCCACCAGTGATCCGACTTATGAGCAGTTCTTC.

This sequence joins TRBV29-1 and TRBJ2-1; 12 bases line up with TRBD2. With 1 base clipped from V and 2 bases from J, the junction kept 9 bases outside the gene matches. CDR1 is SQVTM, CDR2 ANQGSEA, per germline. This CDR3 region has 18 residues. The CDR3 sequence: CSVEGMGLAGGPYNEQFF. The CDR3 DNA sequence: TGCAGCGTTGAAGGGATGGGTCTAGCGGGAGGGCCCTACAATGAGCAGTTCTTC.

This clone occurred a few times. The chain carries TRBV2 and TRBJ2-2, with 8 bases matching TRBD2. Germline V gene data show CDR1 as SNHLY and CDR2 as FYNNEI. This CDR3 contains 14 residues. Trimming removed 6 bases from V and 7 bases from J; junction bases left unmatched: 7. CDR3 nucleotide sequence: TGTGCCAGCAGGGGGGGACTAGATGGCGGGGAGCTGTTTTTT. Its protein product is CASRGGLDGGELFF.

The gene calls are TRBV11-2 and TRBJ2-5; tentative D call: TRBD2 (6 bases). Germline values: CDR1 SGHAT, CDR2 FQNNGV. The CDR3 sequence is 14 residues long. V gave up 1 base and J gave up 4 bases, with 10 bases separating them. The CDR3 loop is CASSLVAAGETQYF. Here the CDR3 DNA reads TGTGCCAGCAGCTTAGTAGCGGCAGGAGAGACCCAGTACTTC.

The chain links TRBV19 to TRBJ2-7; 8 bases match TRBD1. The CDR3 sequence is 14 residues long. V shed 1 base and J 4 bases; nucleotides not matched to a gene: 3. CDR1 LNHDA and CDR2 SQIVND come from the germline V gene (reference sequence). This CDR3 is CASSIGDRRYEQYF. Here the CDR3 DNA reads TGTGCCAGTAGTATAGGGGACAGGAGATACGAGCAGTACTTC.

Note on this clone: Distinct nucleotide sequences in the sample also encode this CDR3. The rearrangement joins TRBV10-3 to TRBJ1-5; TRBD1 matches at 8 bases. The length of the CDR3 is 14 residues. Unmatched junction bases numbered 5, after V lost 3 bases and J lost 7 bases. Per the germline V gene, CDR1 is ENHRY and CDR2 is SYGVKD. CDR3 DNA sequence: TGTGCCATCAGTGACGGGACAGGCGGACAGCCCCAGCATTTT. This codes for CAISDGTGGQPQHF.

The rearrangement joins TRBV10-3 to TRBJ2-1; 11 bases line up with TRBD2. V was clipped by 3 bases and J by 0 bases; unmatched bases: 16. This CDR3 has 21 amino acids. Germline V gene lookup returns CDR1 ENHRY and CDR2 SYGVKD. This CDR3 is CAISDLAGGQMGLFSYNEQFF. The CDR3 DNA is TGTGCCATCAGTGATCTAGCGGGAGGTCAAATGGGGCTATTCTCCTACAATGAGCAGTTCTTC.

Of note for this clone: Other DNA sequences from this sample encode an identical CDR3 as well. This sequence joins TRBV7-8 and TRBJ1-1, with TRBD1 matching 7 bases. The CDR3 consists of 14 residues. The V and J ends lost 3 bases and 1 base, in that order; junction bases with no gene match: 2. Germline V gene data show CDR1 as SGHVS and CDR2 as FQNEAQ. The CDR3 DNA sequence: TGTGCCAGCAGCTTGGGGACAGCGAACACTGAAGCTTTCTTT. Protein sequence: CASSLGTANTEAFF.

The J gene is TRBJ2-2, the V gene TRBV5-1; D gene ambiguous. Germline V CDR1 and CDR2: SGHRS, YFSETQ. V dropped 1 base and J dropped 7 bases, with 8 bases sitting between them. The CDR3 contains 13 residues. CDR3 in DNA: TGCGCCAGCAGCTTGCGAGAGCTCGGGGAGCTGTTTTTT. As protein: CASSLRELGELFF.

This chain uses TRBV24-1 with TRBJ1-1; D gene uncertain. CDR3 length: 13 amino acids. Germline CDR1 KGHDR, CDR2 SFDVKD. V was clipped by 6 bases and J by 3 bases, with 10 bases between them. The CDR3 loop reads CATSKGGDTEAFF. The CDR3, as DNA: TGTGCCACCAGTAAAGGCGGGGACACTGAAGCTTTCTTT.